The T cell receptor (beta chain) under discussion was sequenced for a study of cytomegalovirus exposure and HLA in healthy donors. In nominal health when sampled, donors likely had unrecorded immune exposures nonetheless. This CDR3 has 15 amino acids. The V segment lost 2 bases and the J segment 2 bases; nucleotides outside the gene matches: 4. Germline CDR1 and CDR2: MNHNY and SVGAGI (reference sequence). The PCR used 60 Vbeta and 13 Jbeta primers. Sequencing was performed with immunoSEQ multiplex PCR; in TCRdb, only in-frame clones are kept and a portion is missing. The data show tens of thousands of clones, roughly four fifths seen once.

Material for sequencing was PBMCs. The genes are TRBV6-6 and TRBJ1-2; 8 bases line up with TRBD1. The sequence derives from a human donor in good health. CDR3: CASSYGQGANYGYTF. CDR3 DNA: TGTGCCAGCAGTTACGGGCAGGGGGCGAACTATGGCTACACCTTC.